Below are 28 T cell receptor beta chains sequenced from a single sample in a study of blood T cell repertoires in COVID-19. The table came from immunoSEQ multiplex PCR; TCRdb's copy has only in-frame clones and leaves some out. Of some 150,000 clones listed, more than 75% were seen once; the top ten hold around 1%. The sequencing sample was made of peripheral blood. These TCRs come from a man aged 35 to 55 with acute or convalescent COVID-19.

CDR3 in DNA: TGTGCCAGTAGTACTAGGACAGGGCAAAATCAGCCCCAGCATTTT. Protein: CASSTRTGQNQPQHF. The chain uses TRBV19 and TRBJ1-5; 8 bases align to TRBD1. CDR3 length: 15 residues. The germline gives CDR1 LNHDA, CDR2 SQIVND (reference sequence). The trim removed 4 bases at V and 4 bases at J, leaving 6 bases unmatched.

This chain joins TRBV30 and TRBJ1-5; 9 bases are a match to TRBD1. Germline V gene data show CDR1 as GTSNPN and CDR2 as SVGIG (reference sequence). J lost 3 bases, V lost 2 bases, and 5 bases had no gene match. This CDR3 is 15 amino acids long. The CDR3 here is CAWSSGTGYNQPQHF. Here the CDR3 DNA reads TGTGCCTGGAGTTCAGGGACAGGGTACAATCAGCCCCAGCATTTT.

The chain uses TRBV6-5 and TRBJ2-7; a weak D match, TRBD1 (7 bases). V was clipped by 2 bases and J by 4 bases, with 15 bases between them. This CDR3 region has 15 residues. Germline V gene lookup returns CDR1 MNHEY and CDR2 SVGAGI. CDR3 protein: CASSYDREAPYEQYF. CDR3 coding DNA: TGTGCCAGCAGTTACGACAGGGAGGCGCCTTACGAGCAGTACTTC.

As regards this clone: Other DNA variants within this sample encode the same CDR3. The chain recombines TRBV3-1 (or the pseudogene TRBV3-2) with TRBJ2-7; 7 bases fit TRBD2. This CDR3 comprises 14 residues. Germline assignment: CDR1 LGHDT and CDR2 YNNKEL (reference sequence). The trim removed 1 base at V and 1 base at J, leaving 1 base unmatched. The CDR3 loop reads CASSQAGGSYEQYF. CDR3 in DNA: TGTGCCAGCAGCCAAGCGGGGGGTTCCTACGAGCAGTACTTC.

The J gene is TRBJ2-1, the V gene TRBV6-4, with D perhaps matching TRBD2 (6 bases). CDR3 size: 16 residues. Germline lookup yields CDR1 MRHNA and CDR2 SNTAGT. The V and J ends lost 0 bases and 7 bases respectively, with 16 bases between them. The DNA for the CDR3 is TGTGCCAGCAGTGACTCGCCTGGCGGGACCCCTAATGAGCAGTTCTTC. As protein: CASSDSPGGTPNEQFF.

The chain uses TRBV2 and TRBJ2-7; the D gene is possibly TRBD1 (5 bases). The CDR3 totals 14 residues. Trimming took off 6 bases at V and 3 bases at J, with 15 bases between the two ends. Germline CDR1 SNHLY, CDR2 FYNNEI. CDR3 sequence (DNA): TGTGCCAGCAGGATCAGAACAGGATTCTACGAGCAGTACTTC. Translating gives CASRIRTGFYEQYF.

This chain uses TRBV30 with TRBJ1-3, with D tentatively TRBD1 (5 bases). Trimming removed 5 bases at V and 0 bases at J, with 14 bases between. The germline V gene has CDR1 GTSNPN and CDR2 SVGIG (reference sequence). The CDR3 covers 15 residues. Written as DNA, the CDR3 is TGTGCCTGGGAACCCGGACACCCCTCTGGAAACACCATATATTTT. Translated: CAWEPGHPSGNTIYF.

V and J are TRBV29-1 and TRBJ2-7; 8 bases line up with TRBD1. CDR3 length: 14 residues. Per the germline V gene, CDR1 is SQVTM and CDR2 is ANQGSEA. V was clipped by 5 bases and J by 2 bases; unmatched bases: 8. The CDR3 region has the DNA TGCAGCGTTAGAGGACAGGGAATCGCCTACGAGCAGTACTTC. Protein sequence: CSVRGQGIAYEQYF.

The V call is TRBV19, the J call TRBJ1-5, with 10 bases that match TRBD1. Germline V CDR1 and CDR2: LNHDA, SQIVND (reference sequence). The V and J ends lost 4 bases and 2 bases, in that order; junction bases with no gene match: 5. The CDR3 runs 16 residues. CDR3 residues: CASSTGTGVGNQPQHF. The CDR3 nucleotides are TGTGCCAGTAGTACGGGGACAGGGGTCGGCAATCAGCCCCAGCATTTT. Complete variable domain (other parts from reference TRBV19 and TRBJ1-5): DGGITQSPKYLFRKEGQNVTLSCEQNLNHDAMYWYRQDPGQGLRLIYYSQIVNDFQKGDIAEGYSVSREKKESFPLTVTSAQKNPTAFYLCASSTGTGVGNQPQHFGDGTRLSIL.

This chain joins TRBV7-2 and TRBJ2-1; 12 nucleotides align to TRBD2. CDR1 is SGHTA and CDR2 is FQGNSA in the germline V gene. The CDR3 is 17 amino acids. The trim removed 2 bases at V and 4 bases at J, leaving 6 bases unmatched. The CDR3 nucleotides are TGTGCCAGCAGCTTAATCCTAGCGGGGGGGCGGTACAATGAGCAGTTCTTC. Its protein is CASSLILAGGRYNEQFF.

This chain uses TRBV20-1 with TRBJ1-3; the D is unclear. Germline loops: CDR1 DFQATT, CDR2 SNEGSKA (reference sequence). V lost 3 bases, J lost 4 bases, and 10 bases lay in between. This CDR3 region has 13 residues. This chain's CDR3 is CSASTGEGNTIYF. In nucleotides, the CDR3 is TGCAGTGCTAGTACGGGAGAAGGAAACACCATATATTTT.

The chain links TRBV28 to TRBJ1-3; D unclear. The CDR3 runs to 15 residues. V dropped 0 bases and J dropped 0 bases, with 6 bases sitting between them. Germline loops: CDR1 MDHEN, CDR2 SYDVKM. The CDR3 sequence: CASSLWRSSGNTIYF. The CDR3 coding sequence is TGTGCCAGCAGTTTATGGCGAAGCTCTGGAAACACCATATATTTT.

V is TRBV29-1 and J is TRBJ1-1, with D tentatively TRBD1 (5 bases). CDR1 is SQVTM, CDR2 ANQGSEA, per germline. This CDR3 contains 13 residues. V lost 6 bases and J 5 bases, leaving 16 bases between the germline ends. In nucleotides, the CDR3 is TGCAGCGTGACTTTGCGCAGGGCAACTGAAGCTTTCTTT. It yields the protein CSVTLRRATEAFF. The complete variable domain, with remaining parts taken from reference TRBV29-1 and TRBJ1-1, reads SAVISQKPSRDICQRGTSLTIQCQVDSQVTMMFWYRQQPGQSLTLIATANQGSEATYESGFVIDKFPISRPNLTFSTLTVSNMSPEDSSIYLCSVTLRRATEAFFGQGTRLTVV.

The sample holds a few counts of this clone. The rearrangement joins TRBV20-1 to TRBJ1-1; D call uncertain. V was cut by 5 bases and J by 7 bases, with 8 bases left in between. The CDR3 extends over 10 amino acids. Germline values: CDR1 DFQATT, CDR2 SNEGSKA (reference sequence). The CDR3 reads CSAWRLEAFF. The CDR3 region has the DNA TGCAGTGCTTGGAGGCTTGAAGCTTTCTTT.

This clone appeared once. The genes are TRBV3-1 (or the pseudogene TRBV3-2) and TRBJ1-1; the D is unclear. This CDR3 spans 16 amino acids. Germline values: CDR1 LGHDT, CDR2 YNNKEL (reference sequence). Trimming stripped 0 bases from V and 1 base from J, with 12 bases between. CDR3 sequence (DNA): TGTGCCAGCAGCCAAGATATTACAGTCGGGAACACTGAAGCTTTCTTT. Translation gives CASSQDITVGNTEAFF.

This chain uses TRBV5-1 with TRBJ2-2, with D perhaps TRBD2 (5 bases). Trimming shortened V by 0 bases and J by 4 bases, and 13 bases separated the two germline ends. The CDR3 consists of 16 residues. Germline CDR1 SGHRS, CDR2 YFSETQ. The CDR3 DNA sequence: TGCGCCAGCAGCTTGGGTACCCTAGCAGGCACCGGGGAGCTGTTTTTT. Translated, it gives CASSLGTLAGTGELFF.

The chain couples TRBV27 to TRBJ1-2; D unresolved. Germline assignment: CDR1 MNHEY and CDR2 SMNVEV (reference sequence). Trimming took off 3 bases at V and 8 bases at J, with 4 bases between the two ends. This CDR3 contains 10 residues. The CDR3 loop is CASSFVGYTF. CDR3 nucleotides: TGTGCCAGCAGTTTTGTAGGCTACACCTTC.

This sequence joins TRBV28 and TRBJ1-1; D uncertain. The germline CDR1 and CDR2 sequences are MDHEN and SYDVKM. The CDR3 covers 12 residues. Deletions cut 7 bases from V and 4 bases from J, with 10 bases between. The CDR3 region has the DNA TGTGCCAGCATCCGGGTTGGCACTGAAGCTTTCTTT. Its protein is CASIRVGTEAFF.

Of note for this clone: The same CDR3 also results from other DNA sequences found in this sample. CDR3 residues: CASSPDREYGYTF. The CDR3 DNA reads TGTGCCAGCTCACCGGACAGAGAGTATGGCTACACCTTC. V usage is TRBV18 and J usage is TRBJ1-2; D perhaps matches TRBD1 (6 bases). The germline V gene encodes CDR1 KGHSH and CDR2 LQKENI. CDR3 length equals 13 residues. Trimming stripped 3 bases from V and 5 bases from J, with 10 bases between.

This clone was detected only a few times. The CDR3 bases are TGTGCCAGCAGAGGGACAGCTAATTCACCCCTCCACTTT. It codes for CASRGTANSPLHF. This rearrangement joins TRBV2 to TRBJ1-6, with TRBD1 matching 7 bases. The V segment lost 6 bases and the J segment 6 bases; nucleotides outside the gene matches: 2. There are 13 residues in the CDR3. The V gene's germline CDR1 is SNHLY and CDR2 FYNNEI.

This chain joins TRBV13 and TRBJ1-2; weak D call: TRBD1 (5 bases). CDR3 length equals 14 residues. V was pared by 5 bases and J by 4 bases, with 14 bases between. Germline V gives CDR1 PRHDT, CDR2 FYEKMQ (reference sequence). Written as DNA, the CDR3 is TGTGCCAGCAGCCCCGAGACAGCTTTCTATGGCTACACCTTC. Amino acids: CASSPETAFYGYTF.

The V and J genes are TRBV7-2 and TRBJ1-5; 7 positions agree with TRBD1. The junction had 15 bases not matched to a gene; V was cut back by 5 bases and J by 5 bases. This CDR3 is built from 17 residues. Germline V gives CDR1 SGHTA, CDR2 FQGNSA. The CDR3 coding sequence is TGTGCCAGCAGCCCCAGGGACCTCAGGGGGGCGTATCAGCCCCAGCATTTT. This translates into CASSPRDLRGAYQPQHF.

The chain uses TRBV7-2 and TRBJ2-7; 11 positions agree with TRBD1. With V trimmed by 5 bases and J by 1 base, 7 bases remained unmatched. Germline V gene lookup returns CDR1 SGHTA and CDR2 FQGNSA. The CDR3 sequence is 16 residues long. The CDR3 sequence is CASSRTGTGGSYEQYF. DNA for the CDR3: TGTGCCAGCAGCCGGACCGGGACAGGGGGTTCCTACGAGCAGTACTTC.

The rearrangement uses TRBV28 and TRBJ1-1; D is undetermined. Between the trimmed V and J ends, which lost 2 bases and 6 bases, there was a span of 10 bases. Germline V gene data show CDR1 as MDHEN and CDR2 as SYDVKM. The CDR3 extends over 13 amino acids. The CDR3 reads CASSLPQTPEAFF. The CDR3 nucleotides are TGTGCCAGCAGTTTACCACAGACCCCTGAAGCTTTCTTT. Looking up the rest from reference TRBV28 and TRBJ1-1 gives the full variable domain: DVKVTQSSRYLVKRTGEKVFLECVQDMDHENMFWYRQDPGLGLRLIYFSYDVKMKEKGDIPEGYSVSREKKERFSLILESASTNQTSMYLCASSLPQTPEAFFGQGTRLTVV.

CDR3 residues: CASSRDRVLGETQYF. The CDR3, as DNA: TGTGCCAGCAGCCGCGACAGGGTGCTGGGTGAGACCCAGTACTTC. The chain is built from TRBV13 and TRBJ2-5; 7 nucleotides agree with TRBD1. V lost 5 bases to trimming and J lost 5 bases; unmatched junction nucleotides: 11. CDR3 length: 15 residues. Germline values: CDR1 PRHDT, CDR2 FYEKMQ (reference sequence).

This rearrangement joins TRBV3-1 (or the pseudogene TRBV3-2) to TRBJ2-7; 7 bases agree with TRBD2. The CDR3 is 16 residues long. J gave up 2 bases and V 4 bases, and 11 bases lay outside the gene matches. Per germline, CDR1 LGHDT and CDR2 YNNKEL (reference sequence). The CDR3 DNA reads as TGTGCCAGCAGCCTAACGGGGGGAAAGGAACCCTACGAGCAGTACTTC. Encoded protein: CASSLTGGKEPYEQYF.

The chain's CDR3 is CASSLSGSSYEQYF. Here the CDR3 DNA reads TGTGCCAGCAGCCTTAGCGGGTCATCCTACGAGCAGTACTTC. This sequence joins TRBV7-8 and TRBJ2-7; 7 bases line up with TRBD2. The junction had 5 bases not matched to a gene; V was cut back by 5 bases and J by 1 base. Germline V gene data show CDR1 as SGHVS and CDR2 as FQNEAQ. This CDR3 has 14 amino acids.

This clone turned up a few times. This chain connects TRBV12-3 or TRBV12-4 to TRBJ1-2, with D uncertain. The ends were cut back, 3 bases at V and 6 bases at J, with 8 bases in the middle. This CDR3 region has 12 residues. The chain's CDR3 is CASSLALHGYTF. The CDR3 bases are TGTGCCAGCAGTTTGGCCCTTCATGGCTACACCTTC.